This T cell receptor (beta chain) came from a study of regulatory T cells in long-lasting Graves disease. Study at large: Graves' patients, diagnosed recently, had received antithyroid drugs under 3 months.

In its sample, this clonotype was seen a few times. The CDR3 runs to 15 residues. Germline V gives CDR1 MNHEY, CDR2 SMNVEV (reference sequence). Deletions cut 6 bases from V and 2 bases from J, with 14 bases between. HTBI primers from iRepertoire and Arm-PCR of CDR3 regions yielded the TCR beta libraries. TCRdb ran MiXCR on the multiplex PCR reads and lists one entry per CDR3 protein. This sample has 350,000 to 500,000 distinct CDR3 sequences, with roughly 15% found just once. As for time point: newly diagnosed GD, antithyroid drugs for less than 3 months. Isolated PBMC RNA provided the starting material for the TCR library. This same sample was also part of a study on T cells in Graves' hyperthyroidism and ophthalmopathy. Turning to that study: Criteria for exclusion of patients were uncontrolled infection, other autoimmune disease, pregnancy or lactation. From stable hyperthyroidism, ophthalmopathy was separated by a 13 V-J model. Progression to ophthalmopathy was predicted a median of roughly 6.8 months early.

The chain has TRBV27 and TRBJ2-1, with D tentatively TRBD1 (6 bases). The clonotype comes from a woman aged 50 to 60 with Graves disease. Sequenced material: peripheral blood mononuclear cells (PBMCs), taken at new diagnosis, from a patient treated with antithyroid drugs. The CDR3 spells CASRKGTNPYNEQFF. The CDR3, as DNA: TGTGCCAGCAGAAAGGGGACAAACCCCTACAATGAGCAGTTCTTC.